The entry below gives a single T cell receptor beta chain sequence along with its context. The antigen is not known. This specimen comes from a study of cytomegalovirus exposure and HLA in healthy donors. Findings and limits, study-wide: Testing in vitro showed a few CMV-associated chains specific for CMV antigens. Presence/absence analyses assumed roughly uniform sequencing depth across donors.

Trimming pared 0 bases from V and 6 bases from J, leaving 17 bases between. The length of the CDR3 is 17 residues. Germline V CDR1 and CDR2: LNHNV, YYDKDF (reference sequence). The donors (healthy individuals) were bone marrow donors. PCR was performed using 60 Vbeta and 13 Jbeta primers. The table came from immunoSEQ multiplex PCR; TCRdb's copy has only in-frame clones and leaves some out. The data hold 100,000 to 150,000 clones, with roughly 79% observed a single time. Sequencing input: PBMCs. The sequence derives from a woman between 45 and 60 years old in good health and CMV-seronegative. The chain employs TRBV15 and TRBJ2-2; D remains ambiguous. This CDR3 reads CATSRDNSRNSPGELFF. The CDR3 DNA reads TGTGCCACCAGCAGAGATAACAGCCGCAATTCACCCGGGGAGCTGTTTTTT.